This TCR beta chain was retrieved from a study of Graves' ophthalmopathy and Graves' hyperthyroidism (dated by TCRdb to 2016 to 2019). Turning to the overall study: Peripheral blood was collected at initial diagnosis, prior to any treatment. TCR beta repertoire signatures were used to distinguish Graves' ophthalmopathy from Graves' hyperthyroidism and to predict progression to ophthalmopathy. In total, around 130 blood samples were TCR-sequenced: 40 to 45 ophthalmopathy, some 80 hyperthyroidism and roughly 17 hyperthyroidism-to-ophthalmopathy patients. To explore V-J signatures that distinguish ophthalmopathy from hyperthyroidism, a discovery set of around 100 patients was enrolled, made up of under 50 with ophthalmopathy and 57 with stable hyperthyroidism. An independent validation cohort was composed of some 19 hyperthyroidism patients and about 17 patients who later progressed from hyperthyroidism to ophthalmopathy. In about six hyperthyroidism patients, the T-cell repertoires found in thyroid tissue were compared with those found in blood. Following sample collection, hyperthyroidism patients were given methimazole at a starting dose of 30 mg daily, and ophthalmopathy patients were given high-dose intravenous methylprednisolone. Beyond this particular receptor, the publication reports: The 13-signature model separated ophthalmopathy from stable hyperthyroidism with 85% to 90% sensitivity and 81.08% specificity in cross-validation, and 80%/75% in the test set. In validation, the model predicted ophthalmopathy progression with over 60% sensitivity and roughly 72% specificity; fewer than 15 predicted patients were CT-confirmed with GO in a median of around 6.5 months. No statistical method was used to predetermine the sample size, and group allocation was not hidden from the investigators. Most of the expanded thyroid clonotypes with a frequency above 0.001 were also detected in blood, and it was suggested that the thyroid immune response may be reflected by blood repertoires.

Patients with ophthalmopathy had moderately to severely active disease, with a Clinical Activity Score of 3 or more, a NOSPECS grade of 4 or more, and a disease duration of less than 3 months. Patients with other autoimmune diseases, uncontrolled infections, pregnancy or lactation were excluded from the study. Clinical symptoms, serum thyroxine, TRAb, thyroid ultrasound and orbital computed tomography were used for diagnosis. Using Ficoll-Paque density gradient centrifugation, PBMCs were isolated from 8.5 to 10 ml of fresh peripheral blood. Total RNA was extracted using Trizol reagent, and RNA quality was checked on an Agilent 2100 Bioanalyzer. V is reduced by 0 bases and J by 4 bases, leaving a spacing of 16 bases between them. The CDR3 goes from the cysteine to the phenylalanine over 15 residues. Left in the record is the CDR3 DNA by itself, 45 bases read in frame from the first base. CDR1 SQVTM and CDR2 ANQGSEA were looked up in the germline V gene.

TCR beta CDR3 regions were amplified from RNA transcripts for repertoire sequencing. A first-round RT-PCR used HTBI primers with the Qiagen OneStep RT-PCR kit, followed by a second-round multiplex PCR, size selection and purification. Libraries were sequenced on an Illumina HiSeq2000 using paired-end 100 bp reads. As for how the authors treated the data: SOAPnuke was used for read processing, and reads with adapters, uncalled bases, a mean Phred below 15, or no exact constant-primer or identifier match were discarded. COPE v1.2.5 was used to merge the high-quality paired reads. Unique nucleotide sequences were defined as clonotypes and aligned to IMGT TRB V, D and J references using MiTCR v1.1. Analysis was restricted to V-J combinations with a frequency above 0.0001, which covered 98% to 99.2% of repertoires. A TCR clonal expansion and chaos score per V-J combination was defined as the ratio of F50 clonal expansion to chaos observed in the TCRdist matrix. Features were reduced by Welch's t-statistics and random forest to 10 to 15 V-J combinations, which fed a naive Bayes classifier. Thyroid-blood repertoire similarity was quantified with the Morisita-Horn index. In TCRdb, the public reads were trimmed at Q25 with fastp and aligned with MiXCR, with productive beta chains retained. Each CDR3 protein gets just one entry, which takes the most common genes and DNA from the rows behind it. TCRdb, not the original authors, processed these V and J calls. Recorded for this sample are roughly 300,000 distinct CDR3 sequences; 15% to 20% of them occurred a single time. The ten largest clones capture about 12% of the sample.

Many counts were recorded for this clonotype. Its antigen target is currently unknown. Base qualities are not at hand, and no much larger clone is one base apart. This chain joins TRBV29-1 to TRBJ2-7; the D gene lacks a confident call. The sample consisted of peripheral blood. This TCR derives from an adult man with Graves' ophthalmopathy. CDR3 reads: CSVEDLTGRPYEQYF. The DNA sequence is TGCAGCGTTGAAGATCTTACGGGTCGGCCATACGAGCAGTACTTC.